This T cell receptor beta chain was sequenced during a study of blood T cell repertoires in COVID-19. The CDR3 has 14 residues. V was clipped by 8 bases and J by 5 bases; unmatched bases: 10. Looked up from germline, CDR1 is MNHEY and CDR2 is SMNVEV (reference sequence). TCRdb keeps only in-frame clones here, not all; method: immunoSEQ multiplex PCR. The table has a few hundred thousand clones, 85% seen once. The sequence was obtained from a man in his forties with acute or convalescent COVID-19. Sequenced input: peripheral blood. The chain carries TRBV27 and TRBJ2-5; 8 nucleotides line up with TRBD1. The CDR3 DNA is TGTGCCAGCGGAACAGGGGGTATCGCTGAGACCCAGTACTTC. It encodes CASGTGGIAETQYF.